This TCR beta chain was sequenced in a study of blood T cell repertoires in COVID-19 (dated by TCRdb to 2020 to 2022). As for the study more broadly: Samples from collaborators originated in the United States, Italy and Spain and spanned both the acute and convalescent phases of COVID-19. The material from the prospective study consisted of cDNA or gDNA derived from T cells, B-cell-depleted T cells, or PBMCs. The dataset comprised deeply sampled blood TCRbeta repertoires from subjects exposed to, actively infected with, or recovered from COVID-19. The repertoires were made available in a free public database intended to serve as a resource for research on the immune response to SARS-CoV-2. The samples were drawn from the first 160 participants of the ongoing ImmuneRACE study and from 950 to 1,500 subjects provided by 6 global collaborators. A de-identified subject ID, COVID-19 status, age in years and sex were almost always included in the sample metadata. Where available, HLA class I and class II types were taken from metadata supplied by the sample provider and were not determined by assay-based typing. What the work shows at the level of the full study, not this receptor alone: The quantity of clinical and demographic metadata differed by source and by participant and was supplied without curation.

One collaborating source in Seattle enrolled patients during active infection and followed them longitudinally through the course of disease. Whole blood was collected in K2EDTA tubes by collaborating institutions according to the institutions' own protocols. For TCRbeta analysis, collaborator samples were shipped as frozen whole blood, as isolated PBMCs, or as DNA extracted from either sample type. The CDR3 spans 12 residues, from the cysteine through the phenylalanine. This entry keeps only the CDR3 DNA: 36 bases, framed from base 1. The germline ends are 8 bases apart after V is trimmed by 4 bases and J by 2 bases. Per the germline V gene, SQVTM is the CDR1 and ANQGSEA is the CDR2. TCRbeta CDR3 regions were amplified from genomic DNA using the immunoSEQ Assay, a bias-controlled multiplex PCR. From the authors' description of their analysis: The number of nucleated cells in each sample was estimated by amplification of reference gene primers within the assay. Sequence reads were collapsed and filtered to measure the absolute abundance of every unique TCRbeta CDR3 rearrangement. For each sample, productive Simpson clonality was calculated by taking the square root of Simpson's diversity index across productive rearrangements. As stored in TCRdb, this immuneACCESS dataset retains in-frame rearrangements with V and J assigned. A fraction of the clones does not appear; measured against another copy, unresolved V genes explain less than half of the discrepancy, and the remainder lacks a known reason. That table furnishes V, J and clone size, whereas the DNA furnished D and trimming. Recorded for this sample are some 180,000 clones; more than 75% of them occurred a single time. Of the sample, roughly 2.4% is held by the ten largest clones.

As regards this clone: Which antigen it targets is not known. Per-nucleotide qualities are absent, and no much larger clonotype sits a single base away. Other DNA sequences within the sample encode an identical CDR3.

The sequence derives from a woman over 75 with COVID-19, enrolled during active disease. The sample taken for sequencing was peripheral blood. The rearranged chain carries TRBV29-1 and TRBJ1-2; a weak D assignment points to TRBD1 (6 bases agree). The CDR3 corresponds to CSVVQGNYGYTF. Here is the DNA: TGCAGCGTTGTACAGGGCAACTATGGCTACACCTTC.